Below, 28 T cell receptor beta chains from the same sample are listed, as sequenced in a study of blood T cell repertoires in COVID-19. Here immunoSEQ multiplex PCR was the method, and the copy in TCRdb shows in-frame clones only, minus some. This sample has about 250,000 clones, with 80% to 95% found just once. Material for sequencing was peripheral blood. Receptor source: a young man with COVID-19, enrolled during active disease.

This chain uses TRBV11-2 with TRBJ1-2, with a possible D match to TRBD1 (6 bases). CDR1 is SGHAT, CDR2 FQNNGV, per germline. The CDR3 runs 14 residues. Trimming shortened V by 2 bases and J by 2 bases, and 9 bases separated the two germline ends. The chain's CDR3 is CASSLSRGNYGYTF. CDR3 sequence (DNA): TGTGCCAGCAGCTTAAGTAGGGGGAACTATGGCTACACCTTC.

J is TRBJ1-1 and V is TRBV30; D is ambiguous. Germline V lookup: CDR1 GTSNPN, CDR2 SVGIG (reference sequence). Trimming pared 0 bases from V and 1 base from J, leaving 6 bases between. The CDR3 length is 13 residues. Here the CDR3 reads CAWSVTKNTEAFF. DNA for the CDR3: TGTGCCTGGAGTGTGACAAAGAACACTGAAGCTTTCTTT. Full variable domain (rest looked up from reference TRBV30 and TRBJ1-1): SQTIHQWPATLVQPVGSPLSLECTVEGTSNPNLYWYRQAAGRGLQLLFYSVGIGQISSEVPQNLSASRPQDRQFILSSKKLLLSDSGFYLCAWSVTKNTEAFFGQGTRLTVV.

The chain carries TRBV19 and TRBJ2-6; 11 bases agree with TRBD1. V lost 4 bases, J lost 0 bases, and 5 bases stayed unmatched. The germline CDR1 and CDR2 sequences are LNHDA and SQIVND (reference sequence). The CDR3 spans 18 residues. CDR3 sequence: CASSTTGTGGSGANVLTF. In nucleotides, the CDR3 is TGTGCCAGTAGTACCACCGGGACAGGGGGCTCTGGGGCCAACGTCCTGACTTTC.

This clone has only a few counts. This sequence joins TRBV7-9 and TRBJ1-2, with a weak D call TRBD1 (5 bases). This CDR3 spans 17 amino acids. Germline V gene data show CDR1 as SEHNR and CDR2 as FQNEAQ (reference sequence). Trimming removed 3 bases at V and 8 bases at J, with 25 bases between. CDR3 DNA: TGTGCCAGCAGCTTCGACGGGGGTACTTTCAGGGAAGGGGGCTACACCTTC. Translated, it gives CASSFDGGTFREGGYTF.

The rearrangement uses TRBV30 and TRBJ1-5; no definite D call. With 0 bases removed from V and 11 bases from J, the gap between germline ends came to 17 bases. Germline V gene data show CDR1 as GTSNPN and CDR2 as SVGIG (reference sequence). This CDR3 has 14 amino acids. Here the CDR3 reads CAWSVGGGGRTQHF. The CDR3 DNA follows: TGTGCCTGGAGTGTTGGAGGCGGAGGGAGAACCCAGCATTTT. The full variable domain, in which reference TRBV30 and TRBJ1-5 provide the parts outside the CDR3, is SQTIHQWPATLVQPVGSPLSLECTVEGTSNPNLYWYRQAAGRGLQLLFYSVGIGQISSEVPQNLSASRPQDRQFILSSKKLLLSDSGFYLCAWSVGGGGRTQHFGDGTRLSIL.

In nucleotides, the CDR3 is TGCAGCATCCACAGTTCGAGCTCCTACAATGAGCAGTTCTTC. Amino acids: CSIHSSSSYNEQFF. This chain joins TRBV29-1 and TRBJ2-1, with unresolved D. Germline V gives CDR1 SQVTM, CDR2 ANQGSEA. This CDR3 contains 14 residues. V lost 8 bases and J lost 0, with 14 bases in between.

The chain links TRBV11-2 to TRBJ2-5; D is unresolved. The V gene's germline CDR1 is SGHAT and CDR2 FQNNGV. V lost 5 bases and J lost 4, with 5 bases in between. This CDR3 has 11 amino acids. In DNA, the CDR3 is TGTGCCAGCAGCCTAAGAGAGACCCAGTACTTC. It is translated as CASSLRETQYF.

The rearrangement joins TRBV10-3 to TRBJ1-2; 7 bases map to TRBD1. Unmatched junction bases numbered 2, after V lost 3 bases and J lost 4 bases. CDR1 and CDR2 from the germline V gene are ENHRY and SYGVKD. The CDR3 has 13 residues. The CDR3 reads CAISDSGGYGYTF. The CDR3 nucleotides are TGTGCCATCAGTGATTCAGGGGGCTATGGCTACACCTTC.

The chain links TRBV18 to TRBJ1-5; D perhaps matches TRBD1 (6 bases). The CDR3 totals 17 residues. V dropped 5 bases and J dropped 0 bases, with 17 bases sitting between them. The germline V gene has CDR1 KGHSH and CDR2 LQKENI. Here the CDR3 DNA reads TGTGCCAGCTCAGCGCCGGGACAATCTTATAGCAATCAGCCCCAGCATTTT. Translation gives CASSAPGQSYSNQPQHF.

The chain recombines TRBV2 with TRBJ1-5; no clear D. Germline V gene data show CDR1 as SNHLY and CDR2 as FYNNEI. There are 15 residues in the CDR3. With 7 bases removed from V and 2 bases from J, the gap between germline ends came to 15 bases. CDR3 in DNA: TGTGCCAGCACCTGGGGAGAGCGGGGCAATCAGCCCCAGCATTTT. This sequence encodes CASTWGERGNQPQHF.

V is TRBV10-1 and J is TRBJ2-1; 10 nucleotides align to TRBD2. This CDR3 comprises 16 residues. V lost 5 bases to trimming and J lost 0 bases; unmatched junction nucleotides: 4. Germline V CDR1 and CDR2: WNHNN, SYGVQD (reference sequence). Here the CDR3 DNA reads TGCGCCAGCAGTTATAGCGGGGGGTCCTCCTACAATGAGCAGTTCTTC. Translated, it gives CASSYSGGSSYNEQFF.

This clone was seen a single time. The CDR3 here is CASSKGADYEQYF. The CDR3 nucleotides read TGCGCCAGCAGTAAAGGAGCGGACTACGAGCAGTACTTC. V usage is TRBV10-1 and J usage is TRBJ2-7; possible D gene TRBD2, 5 bases. CDR1 is WNHNN, CDR2 SYGVQD, per germline (reference sequence). The CDR3 consists of 13 residues. V dropped 5 bases and J dropped 3 bases, with 11 bases sitting between them.

This sequence joins TRBV19 and TRBJ1-6, with D perhaps matching TRBD1 (5 bases). This CDR3 has 13 residues. The V gene's germline CDR1 is LNHDA and CDR2 SQIVND (reference sequence). V gave up 8 bases and J gave up 7 bases, with 12 bases separating them. In nucleotides, the CDR3 is TGTGCCAGTGTCCAGGGTCCCAATTCACCCCTCCACTTT. Translated, it gives CASVQGPNSPLHF.

The chain recombines TRBV14 with TRBJ1-1, with a tentative D call TRBD1 (6 bases). Trimming shortened V by 4 bases and J by 0 bases, and 12 bases separated the two germline ends. The CDR3 loop spans 15 amino acids. CDR1 SGHDN and CDR2 FVKESK come from the germline V gene. The CDR3 region has the DNA TGTGCCAGCAGCCTAGCAGGGGAGCTGAACACTGAAGCTTTCTTT. It translates to CASSLAGELNTEAFF.

This clone was detected only once. The rearrangement uses TRBV5-1 and TRBJ2-7; D is possibly TRBD1 (6 bases). The CDR3 has 14 residues. In germline, CDR1 is SGHRS, CDR2 YFSETQ. The V and J ends lost 4 bases and 3 bases respectively, with 14 bases between them. The CDR3 reads CASSPRDTNYEQYF. In DNA form, the CDR3 reads TGCGCCAGCAGCCCCCGGGACACTAACTACGAGCAGTACTTC.

The chain has TRBV6-1 and TRBJ2-1, with D tentatively TRBD2 (5 bases). Trimming stripped 5 bases from V and 6 bases from J, with 14 bases between. The CDR3 length is 14 residues. CDR1 is MNHNS, CDR2 SASEGT, per germline. CDR3 DNA sequence: TGTGCCAGCAGTCCCCCACTAGAGGGCAATGAGCAGTTCTTC. It translates to CASSPPLEGNEQFF.

The chain recombines TRBV4-1 with TRBJ2-1; TRBD1 aligns across 7 bases. The germline V gene has CDR1 MGHRA and CDR2 YSYEKL. Trimming cost V 2 bases and J 8 bases; bases outside gene matches: 12. The CDR3 runs 16 residues. The CDR3 loop is CASSQLTNDRADEQFF. The CDR3 nucleotides read TGCGCCAGCAGCCAACTAACCAATGACAGGGCGGATGAGCAGTTCTTC.

The J gene is TRBJ1-3, the V gene TRBV19; 7 bases fit TRBD1. V was pared by 7 bases and J by 6 bases, with 6 bases of the junction left unmatched. The length of the CDR3 is 13 residues. Germline CDR1 reads LNHDA; CDR2 reads SQIVND (reference sequence). DNA of the CDR3: TGTGCCAGTACTGCGGACAGGACAAACACCATATATTTT. The encoded protein is CASTADRTNTIYF.

The V gene is TRBV11-2, the J gene TRBJ2-5; 8 bases match TRBD2. Germline V lookup: CDR1 SGHAT, CDR2 FQNNGV. The CDR3 contains 16 residues. With V trimmed by 1 base and J by 4 bases, 8 bases remained unmatched. The CDR3 region is CASSLGYGGAGETQYF. CDR3 in DNA: TGTGCCAGCAGCTTAGGCTACGGGGGGGCGGGAGAGACCCAGTACTTC.

This chain connects TRBV5-1 to TRBJ2-5; 9 bases fit TRBD1. The CDR3 runs to 14 residues. Germline assignment: CDR1 SGHRS and CDR2 YFSETQ. J gave up 9 bases and V 0 bases, and 6 bases lay outside the gene matches. As DNA, the CDR3 is TGCGCCAGCAGCTTGGCAAGAGACAGGGGGGCCCAGTACTTC. This gives the protein CASSLARDRGAQYF.

The rearrangement links TRBV4-2 to TRBJ1-6, with D tentatively TRBD1 (5 bases). This CDR3 spans 16 amino acids. Germline values: CDR1 LGHNA, CDR2 YNFKEQ. The germline V and J ends were trimmed by 0 bases and 7 bases, with 13 bases remaining between them. The CDR3 DNA follows: TGTGCCAGCAGCCAAGAAGGAGGGGCAGGGAATTCACCCCTCCACTTT. Amino acids: CASSQEGGAGNSPLHF.

V usage is TRBV19 and J usage is TRBJ1-2, with 7 bases matching TRBD1. V lost 2 bases to trimming and J lost 0 bases; unmatched junction nucleotides: 6. CDR3 length: 16 residues. Germline V gene data show CDR1 as LNHDA and CDR2 as SQIVND (reference sequence). For the CDR3, the DNA is TGTGCCAGTAGTATAATGATTGGACAGGCTAACTATGGCTACACCTTC. It encodes CASSIMIGQANYGYTF.

The J gene is TRBJ2-3, the V gene TRBV3-1 (or the pseudogene TRBV3-2); 10 nucleotides line up with TRBD2. The CDR3 contains 15 residues. Unmatched junction bases numbered 3, after V lost 0 bases and J lost 6 bases. Germline values: CDR1 LGHDT, CDR2 YNNKEL (reference sequence). CDR3 protein: CASSQDTSGEDTQYF. The CDR3 DNA reads TGTGCCAGCAGCCAAGACACTAGCGGGGAGGATACGCAGTATTTT.

The count of this clone is one. This chain links TRBV2 with TRBJ2-7; D might be TRBD2 (6 bases). The length of the CDR3 is 13 residues. V was clipped by 6 bases and J by 7 bases, with 16 bases between them. Germline V lookup: CDR1 SNHLY, CDR2 FYNNEI. CDR3 sequence reads: CASSLGGVEEQYF. The CDR3 DNA reads TGTGCCAGCAGCCTGGGGGGAGTCGAGGAGCAGTACTTC.

J is TRBJ2-7 and V is TRBV5-1; D is ambiguous. CDR1 is SGHRS and CDR2 is YFSETQ in the germline V gene. The V end was cut by 5 bases, the J end by 0 bases, with 12 bases between. CDR3 length equals 14 residues. CDR3 in DNA: TGCGCCAGCAGGGATGGGCGCATCTCCTACGAGCAGTACTTC. Protein: CASRDGRISYEQYF. Complete variable domain (other parts from reference TRBV5-1 and TRBJ2-7): KAGVTQTPRYLIKTRGQQVTLSCSPISGHRSVSWYQQTPGQGLQFLFEYFSETQRNKGNFPGRFSGRQFSNSRSEMNVSTLELGDSALYLCASRDGRISYEQYFGPGTRLTVT.

The chain links TRBV3-1 (or the pseudogene TRBV3-2) to TRBJ2-5; D remains ambiguous. CDR1 and CDR2 (germline): LGHDT, YNNKEL (reference sequence). The germline V and J ends were trimmed by 1 base and 4 bases, with 7 bases remaining between them. The CDR3 spans 13 residues. The CDR3, as DNA: TGTGCCAGCAGCCAAGTTCTTCCAGAGACCCAGTACTTC. As protein: CASSQVLPETQYF.

The J gene is TRBJ2-6, the V gene TRBV15; 9 bases fit TRBD1. J lost 0 bases, V lost 6 bases, and 6 bases had no gene match. Germline V lookup: CDR1 LNHNV, CDR2 YYDKDF (reference sequence). This CDR3 region has 17 residues. CDR3 coding DNA: TGTGCCACCAGGTGGGACAGGGACATCTCTGGGGCCAACGTCCTGACTTTC. The encoded protein is CATRWDRDISGANVLTF. Drawing the rest from reference TRBV15 and TRBJ2-6, the complete variable domain is DAMVIQNPRYQVTQFGKPVTLSCSQTLNHNVMYWYQQKSSQAPKLLFHYYDKDFNNEADTPDNFQSRRPNTSFCFLDIRSPGLGDTAMYLCATRWDRDISGANVLTFGAGSRLTVL.

The chain carries TRBV25-1 and TRBJ1-6; D remains ambiguous. CDR1 is MGHDK, CDR2 SYGVNS, per germline. Trimming left V 0 bases short and J 6 bases short, with 12 bases between. The CDR3 spans 16 residues. This chain's CDR3 is CASSEYGEGSNSPLHF. CDR3 in DNA: TGTGCCAGCAGTGAATATGGCGAAGGGAGTAATTCACCCCTCCACTTT.